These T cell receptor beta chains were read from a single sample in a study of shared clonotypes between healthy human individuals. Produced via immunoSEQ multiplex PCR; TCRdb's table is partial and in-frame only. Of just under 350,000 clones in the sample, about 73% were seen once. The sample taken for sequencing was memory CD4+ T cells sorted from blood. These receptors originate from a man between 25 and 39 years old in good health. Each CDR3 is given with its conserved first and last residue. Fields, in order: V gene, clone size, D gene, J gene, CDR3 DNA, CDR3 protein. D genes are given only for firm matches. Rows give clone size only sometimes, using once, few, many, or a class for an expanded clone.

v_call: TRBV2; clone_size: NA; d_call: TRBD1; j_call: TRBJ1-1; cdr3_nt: TGTGCCAGCAGCAACGCCGGGACAGGGTGGAACCTGAACACTGAAGCTTTCTTT; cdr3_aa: CASSNAGTGWNLNTEAFF
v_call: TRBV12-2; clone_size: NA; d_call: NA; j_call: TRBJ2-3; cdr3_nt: TGTGCAAGTCGCTTAGTTTACGGACTAGCGGGAGGGAGAGATACGCAGTATTTT; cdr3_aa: CASRLVYGLAGGRDTQYF
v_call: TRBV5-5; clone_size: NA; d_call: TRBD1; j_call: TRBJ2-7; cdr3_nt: TGTGCCAGCAGCGGAGACAGGGGGTCTCACTACGAGCAGTACTTC; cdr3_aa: CASSGDRGSHYEQYF
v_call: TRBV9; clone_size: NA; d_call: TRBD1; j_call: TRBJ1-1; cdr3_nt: TGTGCCAGCAGCGCGCACCGAGCAGGGGGCGTGGCAGAAGCTTTCTTT; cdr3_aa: CASSAHRAGGVAEAFF
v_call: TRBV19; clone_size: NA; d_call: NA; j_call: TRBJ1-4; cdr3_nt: TGTGCCAGTAGTCGTCGGCATAATGAAAAACTGTTTTTT; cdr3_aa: CASSRRHNEKLFF
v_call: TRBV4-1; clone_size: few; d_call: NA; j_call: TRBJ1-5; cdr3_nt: TGCGCCAGCAGCCAAAGGGCGGAGTTTCGTCAGCCCCAGCATTTT; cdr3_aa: CASSQRAEFRQPQHF
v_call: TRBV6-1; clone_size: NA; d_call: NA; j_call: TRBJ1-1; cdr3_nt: TGTGCCAGCCCCCCGGATCCGGACTACCGAGAAGCTTTCTTT; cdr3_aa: CASPPDPDYREAFF
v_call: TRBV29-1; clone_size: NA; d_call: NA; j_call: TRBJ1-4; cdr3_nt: TGCAGCGTTGATGAGGGAGTGGAAAAACTGTTTTTT; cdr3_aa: CSVDEGVEKLFF
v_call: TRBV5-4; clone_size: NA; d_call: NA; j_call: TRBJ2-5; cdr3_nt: TGTGCCAGCAGCTTTCAAGAGACCCAGTACTTC; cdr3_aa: CASSFQETQYF
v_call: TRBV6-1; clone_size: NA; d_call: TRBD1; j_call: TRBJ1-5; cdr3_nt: TGTGCCAGCAGTGAGGGACAGGGGGCTTGGCAGCCCCAGCATTTT; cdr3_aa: CASSEGQGAWQPQHF
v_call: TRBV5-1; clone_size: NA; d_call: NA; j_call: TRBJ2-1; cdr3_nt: TGCGCCAGCAGCGACCAGGGGGGAGCCTACAATGAGCAGTTCTTC; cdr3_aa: CASSDQGGAYNEQFF
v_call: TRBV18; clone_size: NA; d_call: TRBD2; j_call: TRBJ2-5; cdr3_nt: TGTGCCAGCTCACCGGTCCGACTAGCGGGAGGAGAGACCCAGTACTTC; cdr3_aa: CASSPVRLAGGETQYF
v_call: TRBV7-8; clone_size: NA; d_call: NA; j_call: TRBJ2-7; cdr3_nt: TGTGCCAGCAGCTTAGTCACAAGGACTAACTACGAGCAGTACTTC; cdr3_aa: CASSLVTRTNYEQYF
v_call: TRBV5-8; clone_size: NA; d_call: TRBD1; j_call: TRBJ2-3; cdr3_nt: TGTGCCAGCGGGGGACAGGGTACAGATACGCAGTATTTT; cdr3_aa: CASGGQGTDTQYF
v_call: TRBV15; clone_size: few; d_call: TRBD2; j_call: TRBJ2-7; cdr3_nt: TGTGCCACCAGCAAGGGACTAGCGGGAAACGAGCAGTACTTC; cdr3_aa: CATSKGLAGNEQYF
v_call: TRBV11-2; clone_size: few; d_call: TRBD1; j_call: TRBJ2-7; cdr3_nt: TGTGCCAGCCGACAGGGGACCGGGGTAGTAGGCGAGCAGTACTTC; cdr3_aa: CASRQGTGVVGEQYF
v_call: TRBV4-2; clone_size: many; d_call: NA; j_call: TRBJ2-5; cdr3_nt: TGTGCCAGCAGCCCGTTCCAGCGGGAGACCCAGTACTTC; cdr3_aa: CASSPFQRETQYF
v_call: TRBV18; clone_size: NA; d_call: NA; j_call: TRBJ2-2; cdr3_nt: TGTGCCAGCTCACCATTTGGAAACACCGGGGAGCTGTTTTTT; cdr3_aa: CASSPFGNTGELFF
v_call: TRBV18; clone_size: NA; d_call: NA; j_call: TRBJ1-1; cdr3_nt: TGTGCCAGCTCACCACAGGGATATGAAGCTTTCTTT; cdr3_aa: CASSPQGYEAFF
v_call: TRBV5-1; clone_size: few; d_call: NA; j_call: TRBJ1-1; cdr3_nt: TGCGCCAGCAGAGCACTGACAGGTCCCACTGAAGCTTTCTTT; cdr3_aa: CASRALTGPTEAFF
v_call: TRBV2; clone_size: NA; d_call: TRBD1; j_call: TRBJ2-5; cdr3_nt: TGTGCCAGCAGTCAACAGGGGGCGGGAGAGACCCAGTACTTC; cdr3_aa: CASSQQGAGETQYF
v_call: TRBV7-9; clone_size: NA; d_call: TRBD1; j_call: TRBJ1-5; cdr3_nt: TGTGCCAGCAGCCCTCAGACAGGGGACCAGCCCCAGCATTTT; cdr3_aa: CASSPQTGDQPQHF
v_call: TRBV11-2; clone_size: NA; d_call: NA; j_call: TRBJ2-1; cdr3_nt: TGTGCCAGCACGTCCGAGGCTTCGTACAATGAGCAGTTCTTC; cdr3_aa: CASTSEASYNEQFF
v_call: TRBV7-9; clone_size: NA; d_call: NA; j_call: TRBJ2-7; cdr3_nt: TGTGCCGGGGCGAGGGAGAGCTCCTACGAGCAGTACTTC; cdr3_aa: CAGARESSYEQYF
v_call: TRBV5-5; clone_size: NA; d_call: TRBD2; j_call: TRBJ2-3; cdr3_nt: TGTGCCAGCAGCTTGATTAGCGGGAACTCATACAGCACAGATACGCAGTATTTT; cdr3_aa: CASSLISGNSYSTDTQYF
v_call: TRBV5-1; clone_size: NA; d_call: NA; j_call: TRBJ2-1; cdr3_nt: TGCGCCAGCAGCTGGGGCATTGGGCTAGCGCTCAATGAGCAGTTCTTC; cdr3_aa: CASSWGIGLALNEQFF
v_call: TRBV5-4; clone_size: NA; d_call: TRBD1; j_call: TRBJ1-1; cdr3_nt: TGTGCCAGCAGCTTACAGGGGGCGCTTAACACTGAAGCTTTCTTT; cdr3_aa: CASSLQGALNTEAFF
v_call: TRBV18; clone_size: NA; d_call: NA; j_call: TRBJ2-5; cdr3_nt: TGTGCCAGCTCACCCTTTGGTACGACGGGGGCCCAGTACTTC; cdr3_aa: CASSPFGTTGAQYF
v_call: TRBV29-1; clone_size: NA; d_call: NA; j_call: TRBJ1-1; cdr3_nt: TGCAGCGTTGATATGGAGGGGCGCGTCACTGAAGCTTTCTTT; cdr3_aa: CSVDMEGRVTEAFF
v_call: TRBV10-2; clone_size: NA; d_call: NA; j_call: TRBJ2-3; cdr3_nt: TGCGCCAGCAGTGTGGCAGGGGCGAGCACAGATACGCAGTATTTT; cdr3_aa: CASSVAGASTDTQYF
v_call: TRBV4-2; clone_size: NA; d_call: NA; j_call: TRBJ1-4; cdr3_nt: TGTGCCAGCAGCCAAGATCCGAAAGAAAAACTGTTTTTT; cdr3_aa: CASSQDPKEKLFF
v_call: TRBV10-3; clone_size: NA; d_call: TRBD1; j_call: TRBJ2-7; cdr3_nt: TGTGCCATCGGAACTTCCGGGACAGCCTCCTACGAGCAGTACTTC; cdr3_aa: CAIGTSGTASYEQYF
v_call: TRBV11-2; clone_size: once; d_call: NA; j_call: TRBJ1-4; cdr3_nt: TGTGCCAGCAGCTCGACTTACAGGTCTAATGAAAAACTGTTTTTT; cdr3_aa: CASSSTYRSNEKLFF
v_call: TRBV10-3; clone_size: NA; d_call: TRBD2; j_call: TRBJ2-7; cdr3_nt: TGTGCCATCAGTGGTAGGGAGGGGACTTCTCGGTACGAGCAGTACTTC; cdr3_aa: CAISGREGTSRYEQYF
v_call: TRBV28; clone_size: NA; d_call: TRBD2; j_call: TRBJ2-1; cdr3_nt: TGTGCCAGCGGGGAGTCTAGCGGGAGGGGGTCCTACAATGAGCAGTTCTTC; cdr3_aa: CASGESSGRGSYNEQFF
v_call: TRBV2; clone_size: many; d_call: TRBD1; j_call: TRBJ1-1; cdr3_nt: TGTGCCAGCAGTGAAAGGTCGGGGAAATTGGACAGGGAGACTGAAGCTTTCTTT; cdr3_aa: CASSERSGKLDRETEAFF
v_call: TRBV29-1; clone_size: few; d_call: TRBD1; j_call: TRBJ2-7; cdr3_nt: TGCAGCGTTGAATTGGGAGACAGGGGGCGCAGAGAGCAGTACTTC; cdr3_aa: CSVELGDRGRREQYF
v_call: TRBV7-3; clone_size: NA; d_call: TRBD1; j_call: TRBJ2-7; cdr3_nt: TGTGCCAGCAGCTTAGGGACAGCGCCCGGCTACGAGCAGTACTTC; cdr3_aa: CASSLGTAPGYEQYF
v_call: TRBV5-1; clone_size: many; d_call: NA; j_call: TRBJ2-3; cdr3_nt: TGCGCCAGCAGCCATTCGATGACGGGCACAGATACGCAGTATTTT; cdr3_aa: CASSHSMTGTDTQYF
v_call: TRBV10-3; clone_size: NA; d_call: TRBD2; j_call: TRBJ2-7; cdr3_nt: TGTGCCATCAGTGAGTCGGGGGAGGGAAGACGAGAGCAGTACTTC; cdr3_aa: CAISESGEGRREQYF
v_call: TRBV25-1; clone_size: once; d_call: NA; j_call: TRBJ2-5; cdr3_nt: TGTGCCAGCAGTGAAGCGCACCCCCAAGAGACCCAGTACTTC; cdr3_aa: CASSEAHPQETQYF
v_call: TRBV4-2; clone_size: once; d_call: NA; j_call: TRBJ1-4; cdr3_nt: TGTGCCAGCAGCGCACGCCCATCAACTAGGACTAATGAAAAACTGTTTTTT; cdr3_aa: CASSARPSTRTNEKLFF
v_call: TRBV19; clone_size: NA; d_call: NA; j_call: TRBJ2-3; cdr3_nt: TGTGCCAGTAGTATAGGGGCAGTCAGCACAGATACGCAGTATTTT; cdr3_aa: CASSIGAVSTDTQYF
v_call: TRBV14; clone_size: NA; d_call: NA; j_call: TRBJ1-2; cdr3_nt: TGTGCCAGCAGCCCCAAATCTAACTATGGCTACACCTTC; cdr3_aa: CASSPKSNYGYTF
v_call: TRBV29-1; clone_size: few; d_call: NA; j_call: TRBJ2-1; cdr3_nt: TGCAGCGGTTGGAGCAATGAGCAGTTCTTC; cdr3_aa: CSGWSNEQFF
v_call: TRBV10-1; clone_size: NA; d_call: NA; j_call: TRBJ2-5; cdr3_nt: TGCGCCAGCAGTGAGCGGCCAGGGAATCAAGAGACCCAGTACTTC; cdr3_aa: CASSERPGNQETQYF
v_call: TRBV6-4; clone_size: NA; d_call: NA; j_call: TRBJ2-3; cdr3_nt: TGTGCCAGCAGTGGCCAAGTCCCTAGCACAGATACGCAGTATTTT; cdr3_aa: CASSGQVPSTDTQYF
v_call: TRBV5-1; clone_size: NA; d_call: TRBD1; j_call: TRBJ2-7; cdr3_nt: TGCGCCAGCAGCTTCGGGACAGGGGGCTACGAGCAGTACTTC; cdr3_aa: CASSFGTGGYEQYF
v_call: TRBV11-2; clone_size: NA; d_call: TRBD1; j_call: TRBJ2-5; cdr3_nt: TGTGCCAGCAGCTCACTCCGGGACAGGGCGGGTGAGCAGTACTTC; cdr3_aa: CASSSLRDRAGEQYF